What follows are 22 T cell receptor beta chains derived from one specimen sequenced in a study of T cell repertoires in cytomegalovirus infection. Their antigens remain unidentified. TCRdb re-called the reads through MiXCR, storing one row per CDR3 protein. The sample includes 230,000 or so distinct CDR3 sequences, approximately 38% of them seen just once. The specimen comprised CD8+ T cells from cultured PBMCs, sampled from culture after CMV antigen stimulation. Receptor source: a human donor in good health (CMV status not recorded). Some clones in this sample may be carry-over from other donors' samples.

This clonotype was seen ten or more times. J is TRBJ2-3 and V is TRBV7-8; D not certain. CDR1 SGHVS and CDR2 FQNEAQ come from the germline V gene. The CDR3 contains 12 residues. V was shortened by 8 bases and J by 1 base, with 7 bases between the two germline ends. CDR3 coding DNA: TGTGCCAGCTCATGGGGCACAGATACGCAGTATTTT. This translates into CASSWGTDTQYF.

The chain links TRBV12-3 or TRBV12-4 to TRBJ2-7; the D gene is possibly TRBD2 (6 bases). The CDR3 is made up of 12 amino acids. Trimming left V 8 bases short and J 2 bases short, with 10 bases between. The CDR3: CASRGLTYEQYF. CDR3 coding DNA: TGTGCCAGCCGGGGACTCACCTACGAGCAGTACTTC.

Concerning this clonotype itself: A much larger clonotype is one base distant, so this may be a read error. This sequence joins TRBV27 and TRBJ2-7; D perhaps matches TRBD1 (6 bases). Trimming removed 2 bases at V and 2 bases at J, with 7 bases between. The CDR3 runs 13 residues. CDR1 is MNHEY, CDR2 SMNVEV, per germline (reference sequence). CDR3 protein: CASSLKGAYEQYF. The CDR3 DNA follows: TGTGCCAGCAGTTTAAAGGGGGCCTACGAGCAGTACTTC.

The chain uses TRBV11-3 and TRBJ2-1; 7 positions match TRBD2. This CDR3 is built from 15 residues. Germline V gene sequence: CDR1 SGHNT, CDR2 YENEEA. V lost 5 bases to trimming and J lost 4 bases; unmatched junction nucleotides: 8. DNA of the CDR3: TGTGCCAGCAGCCCTCGACTAGCCTCGTACAATGAGCAGTTCTTC. Its protein is CASSPRLASYNEQFF.

This clonotype was counted only a few times. The CDR3 region is CSARDTTSGSSYEQYF. The CDR3 nucleotides are TGCAGTGCTAGAGACACGACTAGCGGGAGCTCCTACGAGCAGTACTTC. V and J are TRBV20-1 and TRBJ2-7; 12 bases fit TRBD2. Trimming at V came to 0 bases and at J to 0 bases, leaving 3 bases not matched to a gene. The CDR3 contains 16 residues. Germline CDR1 and CDR2: DFQATT and SNEGSKA (reference sequence).

This clonotype was found a few times. V usage is TRBV7-8 and J usage is TRBJ1-2, with 7 positions matching TRBD1. V gave up 4 bases and J gave up 0 bases; unmatched junction bases: 11. The CDR3 runs to 17 residues. CDR1 SGHVS and CDR2 FQNEAQ come from the germline V gene. The CDR3 nucleotides read TGTGCCAGCAGCTGGATGAGAGGGGACAGAACTAACTATGGCTACACCTTC. This codes for CASSWMRGDRTNYGYTF.

This clonotype was detected once. The gene calls are TRBV28 and TRBJ1-1, with a weak D call TRBD1 (5 bases). This CDR3 is 13 amino acids long. Trimming removed 4 bases from V and 6 bases from J, with 12 bases in between. Germline CDR1 reads MDHEN; CDR2 reads SYDVKM. CDR3 sequence (DNA): TGTGCCAGCAGTTGGGGGAGAGGCGCTGAAGCTTTCTTT. The encoded protein is CASSWGRGAEAFF. The full variable domain, completed using reference TRBV28 and TRBJ1-1, is DVKVTQSSRYLVKRTGEKVFLECVQDMDHENMFWYRQDPGLGLRLIYFSYDVKMKEKGDIPEGYSVSREKKERFSLILESASTNQTSMYLCASSWGRGAEAFFGQGTRLTVV.

This clonotype occurred a few times. The rearrangement uses TRBV7-9 and TRBJ2-1; 10 bases line up with TRBD2. The germline V gene encodes CDR1 SEHNR and CDR2 FQNEAQ (reference sequence). The CDR3 is 21 amino acids. Unmatched junction bases numbered 26, after V lost 0 bases and J lost 12 bases. For the CDR3, the DNA is TGTGCCAGCAGCTTAGCGGAAAGCGGGGGGGGACCGAGTATTTTCTTAGAGCGGCAGTTCTTC. This sequence encodes CASSLAESGGGPSIFLERQFF.

The V call is TRBV19, the J call TRBJ1-5; 9 positions agree with TRBD1. V lost 3 bases and J lost 9; bases outside the gene matches: 6. The CDR3 runs to 14 residues. Germline CDR1 is LNHDA and CDR2 is SQIVND (reference sequence). The CDR3 reads CASSIGTGSWPQHF. CDR3 bases: TGTGCCAGTAGTATTGGGACAGGGAGTTGGCCCCAGCATTTT.

The V and J genes are TRBV27 and TRBJ1-5, with D tentatively TRBD1 (6 bases). Per the germline V gene, CDR1 is MNHEY and CDR2 is SMNVEV (reference sequence). Trimming removed 6 bases at V and 6 bases at J, with 12 bases between. The CDR3 runs 13 residues. CDR3 nucleotides: TGTGCCAGCAGGCCAGGGGAGGCTCAGCCCCAGCATTTT. This codes for CASRPGEAQPQHF.

CDR3 protein: CAISHRDRGNTIYF. CDR3 DNA sequence: TGTGCCATCAGTCACCGGGACAGGGGAAACACCATATATTTT. V is TRBV10-3 and J is TRBJ1-3, with 8 positions matching TRBD1. V lost 5 bases and J lost 4; bases outside the gene matches: 4. The CDR3 length is 14 residues. Looked up from germline, CDR1 is ENHRY and CDR2 is SYGVKD.

This clonotype turned up a few times. The CDR3 spells CASSFTAHYGYTF. The CDR3 nucleotides are TGTGCCAGCAGTTTCACAGCCCACTATGGCTACACCTTC. The chain carries TRBV12-3 or TRBV12-4 and TRBJ1-2; D is undetermined. The CDR3 is 13 residues long. The V and J ends lost 3 bases and 3 bases respectively, with 8 bases between them.

This clonotype was counted a few times. The V and J genes are TRBV5-1 and TRBJ2-1, with 11 bases that match TRBD2. J lost 3 bases, V lost 4 bases, and 6 bases had no gene match. Germline CDR1 SGHRS, CDR2 YFSETQ. This CDR3 region has 16 residues. CDR3: CASSRMGLADYNEQFF. For the CDR3, the DNA is TGCGCCAGCAGCCGAATGGGACTAGCGGACTACAATGAGCAGTTCTTC.

A few counts support this clonotype. The chain couples TRBV7-8 to TRBJ2-1; TRBD2 matches at 14 bases. The CDR3 has 19 amino acids. CDR1 SGHVS and CDR2 FQNEAQ come from the germline V gene. Trimming took 1 base from V and 0 from J; bases not matched to a gene: 5. The DNA of the CDR3 is TGTGCCAGCAGCTTAGGACTAGCGGGAGGGCCATTCTCCTACAATGAGCAGTTCTTC. Translating it yields CASSLGLAGGPFSYNEQFF. The entire variable domain, with the rest obtained from reference TRBV7-8 and TRBJ2-1, is as follows: GAGVSQSPRYKVAKRGQDVALRCDPISGHVSLFWYQQALGQGPEFLTYFQNEAQLDKSGLPSDRFFAERPEGSVSTLKIQRTQQEDSAVYLCASSLGLAGGPFSYNEQFFGPGTRLTVL.

To note about this clonotype: Germline and junction disagree at one end, which may indicate a read error. J is TRBJ1-3 and V is TRBV10-3, with 8 nucleotides matching TRBD1. The CDR3 extends over 16 amino acids. Germline CDR1 is ENHRY and CDR2 is SYGVKD. Written as DNA, the CDR3 is TGTGCCATCAGGGGCGGACAGGGAAGCTCTCGAAACACCATATATTTT. It yields the protein CAIRGGQGSSRNTIYF.

Details on this clonotype: Sequence at one end of the junction differs from germline and may be a read error. The chain uses TRBV7-9 and TRBJ1-1; 9 nucleotides line up with TRBD1. Per the germline V gene, CDR1 is SEHNR and CDR2 is FQNEAQ (reference sequence). This CDR3 region has 15 residues. The CDR3 coding sequence is TGCGCCAGCAGCACGCCACAGGGGGCGTACACTGAAGCTTTCTTT. Translating it yields CASSTPQGAYTEAFF. The whole variable domain, filled in from reference TRBV7-9 and TRBJ1-1, reads DTGVSQNPRHKITKRGQNVTFRCDPISEHNRLYWYRQTLGQGPEFLTYFQNEAQLEKSRLLSDRFSAERPKGSFSTLEIQRTEQGDSAMYLCASSTPQGAYTEAFFGQGTRLTVV.

This clonotype was counted a few times. The chain uses TRBV11-2 and TRBJ2-1, with D possibly matching TRBD2 (5 bases). Germline-derived CDR1 and CDR2 are SGHAT and FQNNGV. The CDR3 contains 18 residues. V gave up 5 bases and J gave up 3 bases, with 23 bases separating them. Here the CDR3 DNA reads TGTGCCAGCAGCCAATCTGGAGTCCAGCGGAAATTCTACAATGAGCAGTTCTTC. This gives the protein CASSQSGVQRKFYNEQFF.

DNA for the CDR3: TGTGCCAGCAGTGACGACTACGAGCAGTACTTC. Protein: CASSDDYEQYF. The chain uses TRBV28 and TRBJ2-7; D not certain. Germline CDR1 reads MDHEN; CDR2 reads SYDVKM. Deletions cut 5 bases from V and 3 bases from J, with 5 bases between. This CDR3 is 11 amino acids long.

With regard to this clonotype: A junction end diverges from the germline sequence, so it may reflect a read error. The rearrangement uses TRBV5-4 and TRBJ2-3, with 7 bases that match TRBD1. CDR3 length: 15 residues. Per germline, CDR1 SGHNT and CDR2 YYREEE (reference sequence). This CDR3 reads CASSPYRGYTDTQYF. CDR3 coding DNA: TGTGCCAGCAGTCCTTACAGGGGCTACACAGATACTCAGTATTTT.

Many counts were recorded for this clonotype. The V and J genes are TRBV7-8 and TRBJ2-1; 13 bases fit TRBD2. Germline values: CDR1 SGHVS, CDR2 FQNEAQ. V lost 4 bases, J lost 6 bases, and 3 bases stayed unmatched. This CDR3 contains 15 residues. CDR3 sequence (DNA): TGTGCCAGCAGCTCGGGACTAGCGGGGATCAATGAGCAGTTCTTC. This gives the protein CASSSGLAGINEQFF.

The chain uses TRBV20-1 and TRBJ2-7; 12 bases align to TRBD2. The CDR3 sequence is 15 residues long. J lost 1 base, V lost 6 bases, and 7 bases had no gene match. Germline V gene lookup returns CDR1 DFQATT and CDR2 SNEGSKA (reference sequence). Here the CDR3 reads CSAKTSGGQSYEQYF. As DNA, the CDR3 is TGCAGTGCGAAGACTAGCGGGGGCCAGTCCTACGAGCAGTACTTC.

This chain joins TRBV19 and TRBJ1-5; D is undetermined. The CDR3 runs to 13 residues. Germline V lookup: CDR1 LNHDA, CDR2 SQIVND (reference sequence). Deletions cut 6 bases from V and 5 bases from J, with 11 bases between. The CDR3 coding sequence is TGTGCCAGTAGCAGCCAGCCTCATCAGCCCCAGCATTTT. This translates into CASSSQPHQPQHF.